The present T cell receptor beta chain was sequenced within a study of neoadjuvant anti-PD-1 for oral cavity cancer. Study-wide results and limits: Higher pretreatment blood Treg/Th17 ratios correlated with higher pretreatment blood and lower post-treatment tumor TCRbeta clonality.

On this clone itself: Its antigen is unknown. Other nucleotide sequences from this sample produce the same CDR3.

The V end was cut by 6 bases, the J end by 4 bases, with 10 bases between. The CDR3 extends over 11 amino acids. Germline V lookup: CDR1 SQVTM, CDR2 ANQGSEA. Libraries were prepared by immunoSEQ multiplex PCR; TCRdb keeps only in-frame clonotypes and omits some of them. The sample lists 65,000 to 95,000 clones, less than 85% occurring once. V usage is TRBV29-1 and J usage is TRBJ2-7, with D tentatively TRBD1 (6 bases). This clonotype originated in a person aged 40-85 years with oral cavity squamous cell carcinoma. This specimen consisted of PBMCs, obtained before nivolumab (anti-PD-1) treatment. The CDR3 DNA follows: TGCAGCGTGGCTAGGGGGTACGAGCAGTACTTC. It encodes CSVARGYEQYF.